This T cell receptor (beta chain) stems from a study of T cell changes during pregnancy in multiple sclerosis. Profiling relied on immunoSEQ multiplex PCR, and the TCRdb table lists in-frame clones only, not all of them. This table holds under 35,000 clones, 85% to 90% found once. The germline V and J ends were trimmed by 4 bases and 2 bases, with 12 bases remaining between them. Per the germline V gene, CDR1 is SGDLS and CDR2 is YYNGEE. CDR3 length equals 15 residues. V and J are TRBV9 and TRBJ2-2; TRBD2 might be the D (6 bases). The source is a female donor with multiple sclerosis, enrolled in a pregnancy study. This specimen consisted of CD8+ T cells from peripheral blood mononuclear cells, obtained before pregnancy. The CDR3 sequence is CASSNREPNTGELFF. DNA of the CDR3: TGTGCCAGCAGCAACCGGGAGCCTAACACCGGGGAGCTGTTTTTT.